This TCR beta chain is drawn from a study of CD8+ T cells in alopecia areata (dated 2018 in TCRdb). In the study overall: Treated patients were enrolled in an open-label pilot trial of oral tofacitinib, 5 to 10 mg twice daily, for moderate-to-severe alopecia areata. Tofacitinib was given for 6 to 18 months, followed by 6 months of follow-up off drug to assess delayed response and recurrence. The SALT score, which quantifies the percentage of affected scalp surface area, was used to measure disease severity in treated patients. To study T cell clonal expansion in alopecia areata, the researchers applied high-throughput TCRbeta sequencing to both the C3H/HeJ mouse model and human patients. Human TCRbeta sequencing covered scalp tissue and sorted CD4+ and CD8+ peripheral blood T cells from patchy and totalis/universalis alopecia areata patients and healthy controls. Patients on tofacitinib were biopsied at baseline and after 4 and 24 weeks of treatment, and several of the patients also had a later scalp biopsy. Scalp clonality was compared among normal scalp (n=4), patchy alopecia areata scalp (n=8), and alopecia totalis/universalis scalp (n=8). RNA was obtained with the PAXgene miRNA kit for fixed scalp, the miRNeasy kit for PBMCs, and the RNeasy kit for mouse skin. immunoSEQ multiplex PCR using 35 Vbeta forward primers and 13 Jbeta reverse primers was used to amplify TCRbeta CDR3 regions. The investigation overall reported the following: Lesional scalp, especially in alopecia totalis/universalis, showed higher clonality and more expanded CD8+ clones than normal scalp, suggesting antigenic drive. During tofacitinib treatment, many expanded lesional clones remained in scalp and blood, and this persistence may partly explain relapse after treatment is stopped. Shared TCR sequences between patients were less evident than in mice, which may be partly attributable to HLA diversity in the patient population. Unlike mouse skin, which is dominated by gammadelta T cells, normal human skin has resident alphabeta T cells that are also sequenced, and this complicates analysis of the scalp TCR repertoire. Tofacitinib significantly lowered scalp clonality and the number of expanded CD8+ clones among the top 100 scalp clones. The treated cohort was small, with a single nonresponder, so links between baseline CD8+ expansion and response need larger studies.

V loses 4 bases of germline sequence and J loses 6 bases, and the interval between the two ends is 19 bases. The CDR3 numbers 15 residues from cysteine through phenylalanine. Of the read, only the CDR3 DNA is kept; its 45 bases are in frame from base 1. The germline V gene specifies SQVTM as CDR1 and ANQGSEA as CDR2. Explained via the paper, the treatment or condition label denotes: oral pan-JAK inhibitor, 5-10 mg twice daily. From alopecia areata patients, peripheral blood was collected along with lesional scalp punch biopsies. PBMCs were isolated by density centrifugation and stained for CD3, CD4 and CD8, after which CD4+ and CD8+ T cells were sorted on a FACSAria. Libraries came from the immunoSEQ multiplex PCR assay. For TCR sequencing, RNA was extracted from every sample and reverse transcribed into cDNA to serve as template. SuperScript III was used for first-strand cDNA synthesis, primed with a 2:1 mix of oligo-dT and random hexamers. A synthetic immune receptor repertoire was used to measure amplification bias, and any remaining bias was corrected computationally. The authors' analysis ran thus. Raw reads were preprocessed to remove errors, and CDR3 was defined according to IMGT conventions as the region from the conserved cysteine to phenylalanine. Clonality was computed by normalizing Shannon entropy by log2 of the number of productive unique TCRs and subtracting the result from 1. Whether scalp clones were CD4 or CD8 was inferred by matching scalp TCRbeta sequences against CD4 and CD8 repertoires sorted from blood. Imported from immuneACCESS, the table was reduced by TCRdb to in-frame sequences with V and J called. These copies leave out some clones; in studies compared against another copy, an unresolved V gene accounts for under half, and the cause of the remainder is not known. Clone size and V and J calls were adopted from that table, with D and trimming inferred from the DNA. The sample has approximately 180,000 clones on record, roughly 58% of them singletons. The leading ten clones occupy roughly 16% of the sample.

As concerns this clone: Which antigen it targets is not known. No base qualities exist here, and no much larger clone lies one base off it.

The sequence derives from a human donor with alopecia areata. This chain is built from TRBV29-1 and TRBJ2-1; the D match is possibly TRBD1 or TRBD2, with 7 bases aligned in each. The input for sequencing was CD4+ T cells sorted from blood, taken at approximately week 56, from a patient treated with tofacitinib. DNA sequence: TGCAGCGTTGCAGGGGGGGTTAGTTCGGGCAATGAGCAGTTCTTC. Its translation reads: CSVAGGVSSGNEQFF.